This note documents a single T cell receptor beta chain sequence. Its specificity is unknown. Germline loops: CDR1 LNHNV, CDR2 YYDKDF (reference sequence). The CDR3 is 14 amino acids. With 4 bases clipped from V and 4 bases from J, the junction kept 4 bases outside the gene matches. Here immunoSEQ multiplex PCR was the method, and the copy in TCRdb shows in-frame clones only, minus some. The sample includes about 84,000 clones, roughly 85% of them seen just once. The data belong to a study of T cell responses to AZD1222 COVID-19 vaccine. General study findings and limits: Only a handful of AZD1222 recipients, more than 5 in all, had baseline seropositivity. Increased Spike-specific TCR breadth and depth were observed after two AZD1222 doses. Mapped onto spike, vaccine-associated CD4 TCRs spanned it and were dominant at 160-218 and 743-854.

V is TRBV15 and J is TRBJ1-3, with 7 bases matching TRBD1. This TCR came from an adult who received the AZD1222 COVID-19 vaccine. This sample comprised peripheral blood, obtained 28 days after the second AZD1222 dose. This CDR3 reads CATSTRTGGNTIYF. The DNA of the CDR3 is TGTGCCACCAGCACTCGGACAGGCGGAAACACCATATATTTT.